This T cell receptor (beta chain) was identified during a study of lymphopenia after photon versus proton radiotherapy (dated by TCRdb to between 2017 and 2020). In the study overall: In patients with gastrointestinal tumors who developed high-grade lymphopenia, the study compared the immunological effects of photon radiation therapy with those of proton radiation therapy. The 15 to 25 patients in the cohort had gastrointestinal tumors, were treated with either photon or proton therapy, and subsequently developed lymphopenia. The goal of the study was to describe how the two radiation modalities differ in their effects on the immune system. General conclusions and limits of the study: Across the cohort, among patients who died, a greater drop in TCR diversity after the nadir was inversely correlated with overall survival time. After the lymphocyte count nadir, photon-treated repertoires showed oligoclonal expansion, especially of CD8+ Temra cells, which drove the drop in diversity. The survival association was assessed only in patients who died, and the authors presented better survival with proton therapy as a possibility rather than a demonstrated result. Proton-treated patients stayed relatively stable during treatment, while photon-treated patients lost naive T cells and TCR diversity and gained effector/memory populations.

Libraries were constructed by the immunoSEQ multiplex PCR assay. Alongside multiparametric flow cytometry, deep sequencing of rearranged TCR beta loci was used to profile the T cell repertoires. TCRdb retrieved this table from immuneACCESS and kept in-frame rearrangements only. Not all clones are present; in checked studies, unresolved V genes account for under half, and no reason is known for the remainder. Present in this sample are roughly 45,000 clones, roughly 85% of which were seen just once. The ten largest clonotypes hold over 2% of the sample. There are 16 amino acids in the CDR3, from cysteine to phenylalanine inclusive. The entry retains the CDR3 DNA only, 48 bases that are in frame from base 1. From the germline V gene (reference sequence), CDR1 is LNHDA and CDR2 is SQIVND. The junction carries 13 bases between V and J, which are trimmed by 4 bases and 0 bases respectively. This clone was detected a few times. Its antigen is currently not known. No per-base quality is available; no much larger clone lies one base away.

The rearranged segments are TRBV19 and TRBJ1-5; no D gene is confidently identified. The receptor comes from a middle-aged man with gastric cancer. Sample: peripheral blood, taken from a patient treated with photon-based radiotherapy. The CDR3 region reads CASSNLGSPSNQPQHF. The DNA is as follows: TGTGCCAGTAGTAATCTGGGGAGTCCTAGCAATCAGCCCCAGCATTTT.